This T cell receptor (beta chain) is drawn from a study of T cell changes during pregnancy in multiple sclerosis. Germline lookup yields CDR1 GTSNPN and CDR2 SVGIG (reference sequence). The length of the CDR3 is 14 residues. The data were produced by immunoSEQ multiplex PCR, yet TCRdb's version contains in-frame clones alone and is incomplete. This table holds over 45,000 clones, around 92% found once. As regards this clone: A read error may account for a junction end that differs from germline.

This TCR was sampled from a female donor in good health, enrolled as a control in a pregnancy study. The sample consisted of CD4+ T cells from peripheral blood mononuclear cells, taken in the second trimester of pregnancy. The V gene is TRBV30, the J gene TRBJ1-1, with D perhaps TRBD1 (6 bases). CDR3 protein: CAWSDRVLNSEAFF. CDR3 DNA: TGTGCCTGGAGTGACAGGGTCTTGAACTCTGAAGCTTTCTTT.